These 29 T cell receptor beta chains were sequenced from one sample in a study of blood T cells in healthy people across ages. Next came a second PCR, run for roughly 6 to 11 cycles, which used a sample-barcoded 5' primer along with a J-beta primer mix. TCRdb reprocessed the 5' RACE reads via MiXCR and lists one record per CDR3 protein. This table has 1,800,000 or so distinct CDR3 sequences, about 39% appearing once. The sequenced sample was blood. Every receptor here comes from a human donor in good health.

V usage is TRBV20-1 and J usage is TRBJ2-3, with a possible D match to TRBD2 (5 bases). The CDR3 has 14 amino acids. Germline values: CDR1 DFQATT, CDR2 SNEGSKA (reference sequence). V was pared by 3 bases and J by 0 bases, with 10 bases between. CDR3 region: CSARSWTSTDTQYF. In DNA form, the CDR3 reads TGCAGTGCTAGGAGTTGGACTAGCACAGATACGCAGTATTTT.

The chain is built from TRBV7-2 and TRBJ2-1; D call uncertain. The CDR3 is 12 amino acids. V was shortened by 3 bases and J by 9 bases, with 9 bases between the two germline ends. Germline assignment: CDR1 SGHTA and CDR2 FQGNSA. The CDR3 is CASSFSPGEQFF. CDR3 in DNA: TGTGCCAGCAGCTTCTCCCCGGGTGAGCAGTTCTTC.

The V call is TRBV29-1, the J call TRBJ2-2; D call uncertain. From germline, CDR1 is SQVTM and CDR2 ANQGSEA. The CDR3 spans 13 residues. With 4 bases removed from V and 7 bases from J, the gap between germline ends came to 13 bases. CDR3 loop: CSVVSLVLGELFF. CDR3 in DNA: TGCAGCGTTGTTTCCCTGGTGCTCGGGGAGCTGTTTTTT.

This clonotype was seen at least ten times. This chain connects TRBV29-1 to TRBJ2-1, with D perhaps matching TRBD2 (5 bases). The CDR3 consists of 14 residues. CDR1 is SQVTM and CDR2 is ANQGSEA in the germline V gene. The V and J ends lost 5 bases and 6 bases respectively, with 17 bases between them. The CDR3 sequence: CSVLSGMFSNEQFF. As DNA, the CDR3 is TGCAGCGTTTTGTCCGGGATGTTTAGCAATGAGCAGTTCTTC.

The gene calls are TRBV10-3 and TRBJ2-1; 10 bases align to TRBD1. The CDR3 spans 13 residues. V lost 6 bases, J lost 8 bases, and 4 bases stayed unmatched. CDR1 is ENHRY and CDR2 is SYGVKD in the germline V gene. The CDR3 coding sequence is TGTGCCATCAGCGGGGACAGGGGAGATGAGCAGTTCTTC. Its translation is CAISGDRGDEQFF.

To note about this clonotype: Sequence at one end of the junction differs from germline and may be a read error. Written as DNA, the CDR3 is TGTGCCAGCAAAACCAGACAGGGGAGCTATGGCCACACCTTC. Its translation is CASKTRQGSYGHTF. The chain joins TRBV7-2 to TRBJ1-2, with 8 bases aligning to TRBD1. CDR3 length: 14 residues. CDR1 and CDR2 (germline): SGHTA, FQGNSA.

Comments on this clonotype: The junction shows a germline mismatch at one end, possibly a read error. This CDR3 is CASSDPGGQETKYF. The DNA for the CDR3 is TGTGCCAGCAGTGATCCTGGGGGGCAAGAGACCAAGTACTTC. This rearrangement joins TRBV2 to TRBJ2-5; D may be TRBD1 or TRBD2 (6 bases each). The CDR3 consists of 14 residues. Germline values: CDR1 SNHLY, CDR2 FYNNEI.

This clonotype was seen more than once but under ten times. The rearrangement links TRBV12-3 or TRBV12-4 to TRBJ1-2, with D possibly being TRBD1 (6 bases). This CDR3 has 13 amino acids. Trimming pared 6 bases from V and 4 bases from J, leaving 12 bases between. The CDR3 DNA sequence: TGTGCCAGCAGCTCTGACAGGAGCTATGGCTACACCTTC. As protein: CASSSDRSYGYTF.

This sequence joins TRBV12-3 or TRBV12-4 and TRBJ2-3; 7 bases line up with TRBD1. V lost 2 bases and J lost 6; bases outside the gene matches: 5. The length of the CDR3 is 14 residues. CDR3 coding DNA: TGTGCCAGCAGTTTAACGACAGGGATGGATACGCAGTATTTT. This codes for CASSLTTGMDTQYF.

The rearrangement links TRBV7-2 to TRBJ2-1; a weak D match, TRBD2 (6 bases). The germline V gene encodes CDR1 SGHTA and CDR2 FQGNSA. Trimming took 0 bases from V and 7 from J, leaving 13 bases between them. CDR3 length equals 15 residues. In DNA form, the CDR3 reads TGTGCCAGCAGCTTAGCGACCTTGGACTATAATGAGCAGTTCTTC. Its protein product is CASSLATLDYNEQFF. The variable domain in full, completed from reference TRBV7-2 and TRBJ2-1, reads GAGVSQSPSNKVTEKGKDVELRCDPISGHTALYWYRQSLGQGLEFLIYFQGNSAPDKSGLPSDRFSAERTGGSVSTLTIQRTQQEDSAVYLCASSLATLDYNEQFFGPGTRLTVL.

The gene calls are TRBV7-2 and TRBJ1-2; possibly TRBD1 for D (6 bases). Germline V gene lookup returns CDR1 SGHTA and CDR2 FQGNSA. The CDR3 covers 12 residues. With 5 bases removed from V and 10 bases from J, the gap between germline ends came to 14 bases. CDR3 in DNA: TGTGCCAGCAGCCCGGACCGGGGGCACTACACCTTC. Translation gives CASSPDRGHYTF.

The chain is built from TRBV15 and TRBJ2-3, with 9 nucleotides matching TRBD1. The CDR3 runs 15 residues. The germline V gene has CDR1 LNHNV and CDR2 YYDKDF (reference sequence). With V trimmed by 5 bases and J by 5 bases, 8 bases remained unmatched. The CDR3 here is CATSPRDRVGDTQYF. Written as DNA, the CDR3 is TGTGCCACCAGCCCACGGGACAGGGTTGGAGATACGCAGTATTTT.

This chain joins TRBV12-3 or TRBV12-4 and TRBJ2-4; D gene ambiguous. The CDR3 contains 12 residues. V lost 3 bases and J lost 13, with 13 bases in between. CDR3 loop: CASSFFLHEQYF. The CDR3 nucleotides are TGTGCCAGCAGTTTTTTTCTCCATGAGCAGTACTTC.

This clonotype was observed a few times. The chain is built from TRBV13 and TRBJ2-7; unclear D gene. V lost 5 bases and J 5 bases, leaving 7 bases between the germline ends. The length of the CDR3 is 11 residues. Germline V gene sequence: CDR1 PRHDT, CDR2 FYEKMQ (reference sequence). The CDR3 is CASSPTHEQYF. Written as DNA, the CDR3 is TGTGCCAGCAGCCCAACACACGAGCAGTACTTC.

In this sample, this clonotype turned up once. The chain employs TRBV12-3 or TRBV12-4 and TRBJ2-7; 9 bases align to TRBD2. The CDR3 totals 16 residues. V was clipped by 4 bases and J by 2 bases; unmatched bases: 9. CDR3: CASSSASGVKAYEQYF. The CDR3 nucleotides are TGTGCCAGCAGTTCCGCTAGCGGGGTTAAAGCCTACGAGCAGTACTTC.

Only a few counts were recorded for this clonotype. The chain has TRBV7-9 and TRBJ2-3; TRBD2 agrees at 10 bases. Germline CDR1 and CDR2: SEHNR and FQNEAQ (reference sequence). V shed 7 bases and J 4 bases; nucleotides not matched to a gene: 14. The CDR3 is 17 amino acids. CDR3 coding DNA: TGTGCCAGCACCTCAACCCTAGCGGGGGAGGCCGCAGATACGCAGTATTTT. It is translated as CASTSTLAGEAADTQYF.

Points on this clonotype: Since a much larger clone is just one base distant, this may be a read error. The V gene is TRBV29-1, the J gene TRBJ2-1; 10 nucleotides align to TRBD1. Germline assignment: CDR1 SQVTM and CDR2 ANQGSEA. The CDR3 runs to 13 residues. CDR3 sequence reads: CSVTGGSYNGQFF. CDR3 DNA sequence: TGCAGCGTGACAGGGGGCTCCTACAATGGGCAGTTCTTC.

This chain links TRBV12-3 or TRBV12-4 with TRBJ2-3; tentative D call: TRBD2 (6 bases). V was shortened by 8 bases and J by 0 bases, with 9 bases between the two germline ends. The CDR3 runs 13 residues. For the CDR3, the DNA is TGTGCCAGCGGGGGGACCAGCACAGATACGCAGTATTTT. Translation: CASGGTSTDTQYF.

The chain has TRBV6-5 and TRBJ2-1; TRBD1 aligns across 11 bases. The CDR3 sequence is 14 residues long. Germline CDR1 is MNHEY and CDR2 is SVGAGI. J lost 10 bases, V lost 6 bases, and 8 bases had no gene match. This CDR3 reads CASRWGQGEGEQFF. The CDR3 DNA is TGTGCCAGCAGGTGGGGACAGGGGGAGGGGGAGCAGTTCTTC.

The rearrangement joins TRBV4-2 to TRBJ2-5, with D tentatively TRBD2 (5 bases). The V end was cut by 0 bases, the J end by 2 bases, with 10 bases between. Germline V gene sequence: CDR1 LGHNA, CDR2 YNFKEQ. The CDR3 is made up of 15 amino acids. CDR3 nucleotide sequence: TGTGCCAGCAGCCAAGATAGGACTCAACAAGAGACCCAGTACTTC. Translated: CASSQDRTQQETQYF.

This clonotype showed up just a few times. The chain links TRBV15 to TRBJ2-7, with D perhaps TRBD1 (6 bases). Trimming left V 1 base short and J 5 bases short, with 12 bases between. The CDR3 length is 14 residues. Germline lookup yields CDR1 LNHNV and CDR2 YYDKDF (reference sequence). CDR3 amino acids: CATSRGQGLDEQYF. In nucleotides, the CDR3 is TGTGCCACCAGCAGAGGGCAGGGGCTGGACGAGCAGTACTTC.

The CDR3, as DNA: TGTGCCATCAGACGGGACCTCAATCAGCCCCAGCATTTT. Encoded protein: CAIRRDLNQPQHF. The chain joins TRBV10-3 to TRBJ1-5; perhaps TRBD1 as D (5 bases). With 6 bases removed from V and 3 bases from J, the gap between germline ends came to 9 bases. From germline, CDR1 is ENHRY and CDR2 SYGVKD. The CDR3 runs to 13 residues.

The chain carries TRBV7-2 and TRBJ1-2; D gene ambiguous. The CDR3 runs 15 residues. The V end lost 7 bases, the J end lost 4 bases, and 19 bases lay between the germline ends. Germline V CDR1 and CDR2: SGHTA, FQGNSA. The CDR3 nucleotides read TGTGCCAGCACCGGCCGGAGGGATTCGGTCTATGGCTACACCTTC. It yields the protein CASTGRRDSVYGYTF.

The rearrangement links TRBV11-3 to TRBJ2-1; TRBD2 matches 11 bases. Germline V CDR1 and CDR2: SGHNT, YENEEA. This CDR3 comprises 16 residues. V shed 5 bases and J 5 bases; nucleotides not matched to a gene: 8. The CDR3 DNA sequence: TGTGCCAGCAGCCCGACTATAGCGGGGGGGCACAATGAGCAGTTCTTC. Protein: CASSPTIAGGHNEQFF.

This clonotype was detected only a few times. The rearrangement uses TRBV14 and TRBJ2-3; D call uncertain. Germline-derived CDR1 and CDR2 are SGHDN and FVKESK. This CDR3 has 14 residues. The V end was cut by 2 bases, the J end by 4 bases, with 10 bases between. This CDR3 reads CASSQSVLADTQYF. The CDR3 DNA follows: TGTGCCAGCAGCCAATCGGTGCTGGCAGATACGCAGTATTTT.

The chain is built from TRBV20-1 and TRBJ1-5; 8 nucleotides match TRBD1. The germline CDR1 and CDR2 sequences are DFQATT and SNEGSKA (reference sequence). The V gene end was trimmed by 3 bases and the J gene end by 0 bases; junction bases not matched to a gene: 4. The CDR3 contains 15 residues. CDR3 nucleotides: TGCAGTGCTAGGGGGGGACAGGTTAGCAATCAGCCCCAGCATTTT. Its protein is CSARGGQVSNQPQHF.

The chain has TRBV6-1 and TRBJ1-5; the D is unclear. The CDR3 totals 13 residues. Per the germline V gene, CDR1 is MNHNS and CDR2 is SASEGT. V was pared by 10 bases and J by 7 bases, with 17 bases between. The CDR3 nucleotides read TGTGCCACCGCTCCATGGTACGAACAGCCCCAGCATTTT. As protein: CATAPWYEQPQHF.

This rearrangement joins TRBV7-7 to TRBJ2-4; unclear D gene. TRBJ2-5 explains the end of the DNA better; the J call may be wrong. Germline values: CDR1 SSHAT, CDR2 FNYEAQ (reference sequence). This CDR3 has 15 amino acids. CDR3 DNA: TGTGCCAGCAGCCCAATTTACTCCCCTCAAGAGACCCAGTACTTC. Residues: CASSPIYSPQETQYF.

This clonotype has only a few counts. The chain uses TRBV12-3 or TRBV12-4 and TRBJ2-4; 7 bases fit TRBD1. The ends lost 3 bases at V and 1 base at J; junction bases unmatched: 9. This CDR3 has 17 amino acids. The CDR3 sequence is CASSFEEGARAKNIQYF. The CDR3, as DNA: TGTGCCAGCAGTTTTGAAGAGGGGGCGCGGGCCAAAAACATTCAGTACTTC.